This T cell receptor (beta chain) was identified during a study of blood T cell repertoires in COVID-19. Study-level information: Sites across the United States, Italy and Spain contributed samples from acute and convalescent COVID-19.

In the original analysis: Amplified reference gene primers provided the basis for estimating nucleated cell counts. TCRdb's copy holds only in-frame clones and misses some; the assay was immunoSEQ multiplex PCR. V and J calls plus clone size are reproduced from that table; the DNA served to infer D and trimming. The sample has approximately 46,000 clones, about 85% seen once. This CDR3 spans 20 amino acids. Germline CDR1 LGHDT, CDR2 YNNKEL (reference sequence). V gave up 4 bases and J gave up 0 bases, with 25 bases separating them. The sequenced sample was peripheral blood. V and J are TRBV3-1 (or the pseudogene TRBV3-2) and TRBJ2-4; D is perhaps TRBD1 (6 bases). This TCR was recovered from a woman between 65 and 79 years old in a cohort sampled during active COVID-19. In DNA, the CDR3 is TGTGCCAGCAGCCCAGATAGCATCAGGGGCCGCGTCCTAGCCAAAAACATTCAGTACTTC. Translating gives CASSPDSIRGRVLAKNIQYF.